The sequence of this T cell receptor beta chain was determined in a study of regulatory T cells in long-lasting Graves disease. Study-level points and caveats: Among the persistent patients, 2,741 public clonotypes were shared, more than the 950 to 1,000 shared among new patients. There was favoring of TRBV28, TRBJ1-2 and TRBJ2-5 in persistent disease. The small sample size may have reduced accuracy.

In its sample, this clonotype was seen many times. Its antigen is still unknown. Regarding time point: persistent/refractory GD, antithyroid drugs over 5 years with positive TRAb. Generation of the TCR library employed RNA extracted from PBMCs. Construction of TCR beta libraries relied on iRepertoire HTBI primers and on Arm-PCR targeting CDR3 regions. TCRdb independently ran MiXCR on the multiplex PCR reads; one entry per CDR3 protein. The sample records a few hundred thousand distinct CDR3 sequences, about 20% being singletons. J gave up 3 bases and V 6 bases, and 2 bases lay outside the gene matches. This CDR3 contains 13 residues. Germline values: CDR1 MNHNS, CDR2 SASEGT.

The sample consisted of peripheral blood mononuclear cells (PBMCs), taken when the disease was refractory, from a patient treated with antithyroid drugs. The rearrangement links TRBV6-1 to TRBJ2-7; 10 bases line up with TRBD1. This receptor was obtained from a female donor with Graves disease. The CDR3 bases are TGTGCCAGCAGCCGGGACAGGGGCTACGAGCAGTACTTC. Translation: CASSRDRGYEQYF.